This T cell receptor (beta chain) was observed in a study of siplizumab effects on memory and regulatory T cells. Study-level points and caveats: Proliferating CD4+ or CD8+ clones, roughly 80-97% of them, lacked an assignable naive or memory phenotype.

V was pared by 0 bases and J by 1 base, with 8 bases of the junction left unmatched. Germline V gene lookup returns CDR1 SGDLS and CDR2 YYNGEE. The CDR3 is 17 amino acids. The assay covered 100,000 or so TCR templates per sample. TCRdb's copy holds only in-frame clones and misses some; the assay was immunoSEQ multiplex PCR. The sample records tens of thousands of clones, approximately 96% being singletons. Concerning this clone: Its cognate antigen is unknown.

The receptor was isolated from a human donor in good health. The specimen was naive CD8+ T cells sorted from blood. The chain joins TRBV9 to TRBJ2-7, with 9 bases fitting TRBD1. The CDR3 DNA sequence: TGTGCCAGCAGCGTAGAGGGCAGGGGACAGGGATCCTACGAGCAGTACTTC. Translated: CASSVEGRGQGSYEQYF.